This T cell receptor beta chain derives from a study of control samples from healthy donors and cancer patients. Germline CDR1 reads SGHVS; CDR2 reads FNYEAQ. This CDR3 is built from 16 residues. V was trimmed by 2 bases and J by 1 base, leaving 12 bases between them. Sequencing used immunoSEQ multiplex PCR; TCRdb keeps in-frame clones, though not all of them. The sample contains 90,000 or so clones, around 86% of which appear only once. Material: blood. The sequence came from a woman aged 45 to 65 in good health. The chain couples TRBV7-6 to TRBJ1-3; D remains ambiguous. The CDR3 DNA follows: TGTGCCAGCAGCTTAAGTCGGCAGCTATCTGGAAACACCATATATTTT. Residues: CASSLSRQLSGNTIYF.